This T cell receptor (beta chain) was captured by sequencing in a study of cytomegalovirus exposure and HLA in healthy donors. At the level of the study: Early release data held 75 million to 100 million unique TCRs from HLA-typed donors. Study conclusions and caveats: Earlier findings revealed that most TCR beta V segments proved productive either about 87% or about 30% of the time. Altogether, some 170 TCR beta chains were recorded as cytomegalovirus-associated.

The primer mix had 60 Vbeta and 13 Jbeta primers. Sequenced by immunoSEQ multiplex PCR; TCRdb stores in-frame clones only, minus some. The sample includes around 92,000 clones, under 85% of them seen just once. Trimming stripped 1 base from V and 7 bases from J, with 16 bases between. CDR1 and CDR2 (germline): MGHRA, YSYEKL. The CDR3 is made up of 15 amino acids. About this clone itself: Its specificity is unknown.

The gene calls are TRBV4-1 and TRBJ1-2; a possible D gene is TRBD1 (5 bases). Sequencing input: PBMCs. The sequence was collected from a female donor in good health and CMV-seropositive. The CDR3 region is CASSQAPPGSGGYTF. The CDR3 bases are TGCGCCAGCAGCCAAGCACCTCCAGGGTCCGGTGGCTACACCTTC.